This T cell receptor (beta chain) derives from a study of OX40 agonist ivuxolimab in advanced cancers. Turning to the study itself: The dose-escalation cohort was approximately 84% male, with a mean age of approximately 61 years, ranging roughly 20 to 90. Enrollees could have had prior anti-PD-1, anti-PD-L1 or anti-CTLA-4 therapy, which about 42% had received. The study's findings and limits: Dose levels from 0.1 to 3.0 mg/kg saw CD4+ and CD8+ blood T cells expand clonally by week 6.

This CDR3 has 17 residues. Germline assignment: CDR1 SGHVS and CDR2 FQNEAQ. Trimming left V 2 bases short and J 0 bases short, with 15 bases between. Profiling relied on immunoSEQ multiplex PCR, and the TCRdb table lists in-frame clones only, not all of them. The sample lists roughly 70,000 clones; about 87% were seen once. A note on this clone: Its antigen is as yet unknown.

The specimen comprised CD4+ or CD8+ T cells sorted from blood, sampled in a trial of the OX40 agonist ivuxolimab. The sequence derives from an adult with an advanced solid tumor such as melanoma, head and neck, liver or kidney cancer. The V gene is TRBV7-8, the J gene TRBJ2-3; D ambiguous. The CDR3 DNA reads as TGTGCCAGCAGCTTACAATCCCGCCCCTTTAGCACAGATACGCAGTATTTT. It encodes CASSLQSRPFSTDTQYF.